The 30 T cell receptor beta chains below all came from one sample that was sequenced in a study of shared clonotypes between healthy human individuals. Sequenced by immunoSEQ multiplex PCR; TCRdb stores in-frame clones only, minus some. The table records millions of clones, 95% of them present only once. The sample consisted of naive CD4+ T cells sorted from blood. The subset: CD45RA+ positively selected. These receptors were obtained from a man between 18 and 29 years old in good health.

The genes are TRBV6-1 and TRBJ2-2; no reliable D call. From germline, CDR1 is MNHNS and CDR2 SASEGT. This CDR3 is 14 amino acids long. Between the trimmed V and J ends, which lost 2 bases and 4 bases, there was a span of 8 bases. CDR3 amino acids: CASSEPSPTGELFF. CDR3 nucleotides: TGTGCCAGCAGTGAACCGAGCCCCACCGGGGAGCTGTTTTTT.

The chain uses TRBV30 and TRBJ2-7; D not certain. CDR1 is GTSNPN, CDR2 SVGIG, per germline (reference sequence). Trimming stripped 0 bases from V and 1 base from J, with 16 bases between. The CDR3 spans 16 residues. In DNA form, the CDR3 reads TGTGCCTGGAGTGTACTCGGACGGGTCCGTTCCTACGAGCAGTACTTC. Translating gives CAWSVLGRVRSYEQYF.

V usage is TRBV11-1 and J usage is TRBJ2-1, with 8 bases matching TRBD1. The CDR3 extends over 13 amino acids. The J segment lost 6 bases and the V segment lost 5 bases, leaving 3 bases of the junction unmatched. CDR1 and CDR2 (germline): SGHAT, FQDESV (reference sequence). CDR3 sequence (DNA): TGTGCCAGCAGCCTGGACAGGGCCAATGAGCAGTTCTTC. Amino acid sequence: CASSLDRANEQFF.

J is TRBJ1-1 and V is TRBV6-5, with D unclear. CDR3 size: 13 residues. The V end lost 2 bases, the J end lost 12 bases, and 16 bases lay between the germline ends. CDR1 and CDR2 (germline): MNHEY, SVGAGI. The CDR3 sequence is CASSYLKRERTFF. The CDR3 DNA reads TGTGCCAGCAGTTACCTAAAAAGGGAAAGGACTTTCTTT.

This clone was counted only a few times. J is TRBJ1-6 and V is TRBV2; D not certain. The ends were cut back, 3 bases at V and 8 bases at J, with 11 bases in the middle. The CDR3 covers 14 residues. Germline values: CDR1 SNHLY, CDR2 FYNNEI. CDR3 in amino acids: CASSDWPRDSPLHF. CDR3 in DNA: TGTGCCAGCAGTGACTGGCCCCGGGATTCACCCCTCCACTTT.

The chain couples TRBV18 to TRBJ2-1; 7 bases line up with TRBD1. CDR1 and CDR2 (germline): KGHSH, LQKENI. The CDR3 is 13 amino acids. The V gene end was trimmed by 3 bases and the J gene end by 7 bases; junction bases not matched to a gene: 3. The CDR3, as DNA: TGTGCCAGCTCACCGTCCAGGGGGAATGAGCAGTTCTTC. Translating it yields CASSPSRGNEQFF.

In this sample, this clone turned up once. CDR3 nucleotide sequence: TGTGCCAGCAGCTTAGGCAGGGGAGGCTCCTATAATTCACCCCTCCACTTT. Protein product: CASSLGRGGSYNSPLHF. The V gene is TRBV11-2, the J gene TRBJ1-6; a possible D gene is TRBD1 (6 bases). The CDR3 totals 17 residues. Germline V gives CDR1 SGHAT, CDR2 FQNNGV. Trimming removed 1 base from V and 0 bases from J, with 10 bases in between.

The CDR3 region is CASSQSETGGLSYEQYF. The CDR3 nucleotides are TGCGCCAGCAGCCAATCCGAAACAGGGGGTTTATCCTACGAGCAGTACTTC. This rearrangement joins TRBV4-1 to TRBJ2-7; 8 bases agree with TRBD1. The V gene's germline CDR1 is MGHRA and CDR2 YSYEKL. V lost 2 bases to trimming and J lost 1 base; unmatched junction nucleotides: 10. The CDR3 loop spans 17 amino acids.

Points on this clone: At the DNA level, this CDR3 is encoded by other sequences in the same sample as well. The V gene is TRBV18, the J gene TRBJ1-4; 9 bases align to TRBD1. Germline-derived CDR1 and CDR2 are KGHSH and LQKENI. The CDR3 is 14 amino acids. V dropped 6 bases and J dropped 5; count of bases not matched to a gene: 4. DNA for the CDR3: TGTGCCAGCTCGCCCGACAGGGGGAATGAAAAACTGTTTTTT. Translated, it gives CASSPDRGNEKLFF.

The rearrangement uses TRBV7-9 and TRBJ2-7; TRBD2 matches at 10 bases. V gave up 6 bases and J gave up 5 bases; unmatched junction bases: 7. The germline gives CDR1 SEHNR, CDR2 FQNEAQ (reference sequence). This CDR3 contains 14 residues. The CDR3 loop is CASRPELAGNEQYF. For the CDR3, the DNA is TGTGCCAGCAGGCCGGAACTAGCGGGAAACGAGCAGTACTTC.

This chain connects TRBV6-6 to TRBJ2-7; TRBD1 agrees at 7 bases. This CDR3 is 12 amino acids long. The V and J ends lost 6 bases and 6 bases, in that order; junction bases with no gene match: 5. Germline V gives CDR1 MNHNY, CDR2 SVGAGI (reference sequence). The CDR3 protein is CASSWGQIEQYF. The DNA for the CDR3 is TGTGCCAGCAGCTGGGGACAGATCGAGCAGTACTTC.

V is TRBV27 and J is TRBJ2-7; D gene uncertain. The CDR3 sequence is 14 residues long. From germline, CDR1 is MNHEY and CDR2 SMNVEV (reference sequence). V dropped 0 bases and J dropped 6 bases, with 12 bases sitting between them. The CDR3 protein is CASSLSLGPGEQYF. The CDR3, as DNA: TGTGCCAGCAGTTTATCGCTCGGCCCTGGCGAGCAGTACTTC.

The chain has TRBV4-2 and TRBJ2-3, with 12 bases matching TRBD2. CDR3 length: 17 residues. The germline V gene encodes CDR1 LGHNA and CDR2 YNFKEQ. Germline trimming cut 2 bases from V and 2 bases from J; bases unmatched to any gene: 5. The CDR3 nucleotides are TGTGCCAGCAGCCAATGGACTAGCGGGGAGTACACAGATACGCAGTATTTT. Its translation: CASSQWTSGEYTDTQYF.

This clone was detected only once. The rearrangement links TRBV2 to TRBJ1-1; the D is unclear. There are 14 residues in the CDR3. Trimming removed 6 bases from V and 1 base from J, with 12 bases in between. Germline V gene data show CDR1 as SNHLY and CDR2 as FYNNEI. CDR3 nucleotide sequence: TGTGCCAGCAGCGCAAACAGAGGGAACACTGAAGCTTTCTTT. Its protein product is CASSANRGNTEAFF.

The V call is TRBV2, the J call TRBJ2-7; 7 bases align to TRBD1. The CDR3 contains 14 residues. Trimming removed 9 bases from V and 3 bases from J; junction bases left unmatched: 11. Germline assignment: CDR1 SNHLY and CDR2 FYNNEI. CDR3 protein: CASDRVRGDYEQYF. The CDR3 coding sequence is TGTGCCAGTGACAGGGTTCGAGGAGACTACGAGCAGTACTTC.

This clone was detected once. The gene calls are TRBV6-1 and TRBJ1-6, with D hard to call. CDR3 size: 15 residues. Germline V gene data show CDR1 as MNHNS and CDR2 as SASEGT. V was clipped by 3 bases and J by 3 bases, with 9 bases between them. CDR3 in amino acids: CASSDRPNYNSPLHF. The DNA of the CDR3 is TGTGCCAGCAGTGACCGACCGAACTATAATTCACCCCTCCACTTT.

This chain joins TRBV7-2 and TRBJ2-2, with D possibly called TRBD1 or TRBD2 (6 bases each). Germline CDR1 reads SGHTA; CDR2 reads FQGNSA. V lost 5 bases and J lost 1, with 11 bases in between. CDR3 length: 15 amino acids. The chain's CDR3 is CASSHAGQNTGELFF. In nucleotides, the CDR3 is TGTGCCAGCAGCCATGCGGGACAGAACACCGGGGAGCTGTTTTTT.

This chain connects TRBV7-9 to TRBJ2-3; D assignment may be TRBD1 or TRBD2 (6 bases each). The germline CDR1 and CDR2 sequences are SEHNR and FQNEAQ (reference sequence). CDR3 length: 15 residues. Trimming stripped 3 bases from V and 1 base from J, with 11 bases between. The CDR3 sequence: CASSFQEGGTDTQYF. The CDR3 nucleotides read TGTGCCAGCAGCTTTCAGGAGGGGGGCACAGATACGCAGTATTTT. Full variable domain (missing parts from reference TRBV7-9 and TRBJ2-3): DTGVSQNPRHKITKRGQNVTFRCDPISEHNRLYWYRQTLGQGPEFLTYFQNEAQLEKSRLLSDRFSAERPKGSFSTLEIQRTEQGDSAMYLCASSFQEGGTDTQYFGPGTRLTVL.

This chain joins TRBV2 and TRBJ1-1; D gene uncertain. The germline gives CDR1 SNHLY, CDR2 FYNNEI. V was pared by 2 bases and J by 1 base, with 11 bases between. The CDR3 spans 15 residues. CDR3: CASSESETRNTEAFF. Written as DNA, the CDR3 is TGTGCCAGCAGTGAATCCGAGACGAGGAACACTGAAGCTTTCTTT.

As to this clone: At the DNA level, this CDR3 is encoded by other sequences in the same sample as well. The V gene is TRBV2, the J gene TRBJ1-2; D is unclear. There are 12 residues in the CDR3. V dropped 4 bases and J dropped 8 bases, with 11 bases sitting between them. Per germline, CDR1 SNHLY and CDR2 FYNNEI. The CDR3: CASSVTGNGYTF. The CDR3 DNA reads TGTGCCAGCAGTGTGACGGGAAACGGCTACACCTTC.

The V gene is TRBV10-3, the J gene TRBJ2-7; TRBD1 agrees at 7 bases. CDR3 size: 13 residues. The germline V gene has CDR1 ENHRY and CDR2 SYGVKD. V gave up 6 bases and J gave up 0 bases; unmatched junction bases: 2. The CDR3 DNA is TGTGCCATCAGGAGGGACAGCTCCTACGAGCAGTACTTC. This gives the protein CAIRRDSSYEQYF.

The chain links TRBV4-1 to TRBJ2-7; TRBD2 matches 13 bases. The CDR3 contains 15 residues. Germline CDR1 reads MGHRA; CDR2 reads YSYEKL. The ends lost 5 bases at V and 7 bases at J; junction bases unmatched: 8. The CDR3 coding sequence is TGCGCCAGCAGCGCAACTAGCGGGAGGGCCTTAGAGCAGTACTTC. It yields the protein CASSATSGRALEQYF.

The chain is built from TRBV30 and TRBJ2-4; D is unclear. Germline V CDR1 and CDR2: GTSNPN, SVGIG (reference sequence). V lost 0 bases to trimming and J lost 1 base, with 10 bases between them. This CDR3 has 15 residues. The CDR3 nucleotides read TGTGCCTGGAGTGTACTCAGCGCCGCCAAAAACATTCAGTACTTC. This encodes CAWSVLSAAKNIQYF.

The chain combines TRBV19 with TRBJ1-1, with TRBD1 as a possible D gene (5 bases). The CDR3 has 15 amino acids. V gave up 5 bases and J gave up 1 base, with 14 bases separating them. Germline CDR1 LNHDA, CDR2 SQIVND (reference sequence). CDR3 bases: TGTGCCAGTAGTCACCCAGGGTTGGGGAACACTGAAGCTTTCTTT. Translated: CASSHPGLGNTEAFF.

This clone appeared once. This sample includes further DNA sequences coding for the same CDR3. The J gene is TRBJ1-1, the V gene TRBV9; D remains ambiguous. V lost 4 bases, J lost 0 bases, and 7 bases lay in between. This CDR3 has 13 residues. CDR1 SGDLS and CDR2 YYNGEE come from the germline V gene. CDR3 bases: TGTGCCAGCAGCAGAGGCTTGAACACTGAAGCTTTCTTT. Translating it yields CASSRGLNTEAFF.

As regards this clone: This may arise from a read error, as a much more abundant clone is one base away. The chain employs TRBV11-2 and TRBJ2-3; D is undetermined. The CDR3 has 11 amino acids. CDR1 and CDR2 (germline): SGHAT, FQNNGV. With 5 bases removed from V and 2 bases from J, the gap between germline ends came to 2 bases. The chain's CDR3 is CASSVTDTQYF. CDR3 nucleotides: TGTGCCAGCAGCGTCACAGATACGCAGTATTTT.

The chain carries TRBV18 and TRBJ2-5; no clear D. CDR1 KGHSH and CDR2 LQKENI come from the germline V gene. V was cut by 4 bases and J by 1 base, with 7 bases left in between. The CDR3 spans 13 residues. In nucleotides, the CDR3 is TGTGCCAGCTCACGAGACCTCCAAGAGACCCAGTACTTC. Translating it yields CASSRDLQETQYF.

The table lists this clone with a count of one. The V call is TRBV19, the J call TRBJ2-3, with D maybe TRBD2 (6 bases). Per germline, CDR1 LNHDA and CDR2 SQIVND (reference sequence). Trimming took 10 bases from V and 5 from J, leaving 16 bases between them. The CDR3 consists of 13 residues. In DNA, the CDR3 is TGTGCCACTTCCGGTGCCGGGGGAGATACGCAGTATTTT. It codes for CATSGAGGDTQYF. The full variable domain, with the rest looked up from reference TRBV19 and TRBJ2-3, is DGGITQSPKYLFRKEGQNVTLSCEQNLNHDAMYWYRQDPGQGLRLIYYSQIVNDFQKGDIAEGYSVSREKKESFPLTVTSAQKNPTAFYLCATSGAGGDTQYFGPGTRLTVL.

The chain joins TRBV5-4 to TRBJ2-6, with unresolved D. Germline CDR1 and CDR2: SGHNT and YYREEE (reference sequence). V lost 5 bases, J lost 1 base, and 4 bases lay in between. The CDR3 loop spans 13 amino acids. For the CDR3, the DNA is TGTGCCAGCAGAAAATCTGGGGCCAACGTCCTGACTTTC. This gives the protein CASRKSGANVLTF.

With respect to this clone: The same CDR3 can be traced to other DNA sequences in this sample. The J gene is TRBJ2-2, the V gene TRBV28, with D tentatively TRBD2 (5 bases). Germline values: CDR1 MDHEN, CDR2 SYDVKM. The V end lost 5 bases, the J end lost 1 base, and 5 bases lay between the germline ends. CDR3 length: 13 amino acids. The CDR3 sequence is CASSEGNTGELFF. The CDR3 DNA is TGTGCCAGCAGTGAGGGGAACACCGGGGAGCTGTTTTTT.